These 23 T cell receptor beta chains came from one sample sequenced in a study of cytomegalovirus exposure and HLA in healthy donors. This PCR relied on a set of 60 Vbeta primers and 13 Jbeta primers. Sequenced by immunoSEQ multiplex PCR; TCRdb stores in-frame clones only, minus some. The sample yields under 200,000 clones, around 82% seen once. The sequencing sample was made of PBMCs. The origin of the receptors is a boy aged 2 to 10 in good health and CMV-seronegative.

The chain joins TRBV29-1 to TRBJ2-5, with D uncertain. Germline values: CDR1 SQVTM, CDR2 ANQGSEA. This CDR3 spans 12 amino acids. V was trimmed by 8 bases and J by 0 bases, leaving 10 bases between them. The CDR3 nucleotides are TGCAGCATACAGAGAAACCAAGAGACCCAGTACTTC. It translates to CSIQRNQETQYF.

This clone appeared a few times. The chain links TRBV6-5 to TRBJ2-1, with TRBD1 matching 7 bases. V dropped 10 bases and J dropped 8; count of bases not matched to a gene: 11. CDR1 is MNHEY, CDR2 SVGAGI, per germline. The CDR3 loop spans 13 amino acids. The CDR3 DNA follows: TGTGCCACCACAACAGGGGACGAGGATGAGCAGTTCTTC. Encoded protein: CATTTGDEDEQFF.

The rearrangement joins TRBV18 to TRBJ2-3; D remains ambiguous. Deletions cut 4 bases from V and 0 bases from J, with 8 bases between. This CDR3 comprises 14 residues. Germline loops: CDR1 KGHSH, CDR2 LQKENI. The CDR3 DNA follows: TGTGCCAGCTCACTTTCAGTTAGCACAGATACGCAGTATTTT. This codes for CASSLSVSTDTQYF.

To note about this clone: Compared with germline, one end of the junction differs, possibly owing to a read error. The V gene is TRBV5-6, the J gene TRBJ1-1, with 7 nucleotides matching TRBD1. From germline, CDR1 is SGHDT and CDR2 YYEEEE. This CDR3 has 11 amino acids. CDR3 DNA: TGTGCCAGCAGCTTGGACCGGGACAGTCTCTTT. This sequence encodes CASSLDRDSLF.

The chain has TRBV6-1 and TRBJ2-5; TRBD2 agrees at 11 bases. The CDR3 is 17 amino acids. Trimming removed 3 bases from V and 4 bases from J; junction bases left unmatched: 10. Germline assignment: CDR1 MNHNS and CDR2 SASEGT. DNA for the CDR3: TGTGCCAGCAGTGATCAAGGAGGGACTAGCGGTACAGAGACCCAGTACTTC. Amino acids: CASSDQGGTSGTETQYF.

This chain uses TRBV5-1 with TRBJ2-7, with D tentatively TRBD1 (6 bases). The germline CDR1 and CDR2 sequences are SGHRS and YFSETQ. Trimming took off 2 bases at V and 1 base at J, with 13 bases between the two ends. There are 15 residues in the CDR3. The CDR3 loop is CASSLGQTGSYEQYF. In DNA form, the CDR3 reads TGCGCCAGCAGCTTAGGACAAACAGGGTCCTACGAGCAGTACTTC.

This chain joins TRBV2 and TRBJ1-1; D gene uncertain. V lost 3 bases to trimming and J lost 10 bases, with 6 bases between them. CDR3 length: 10 residues. Looked up from germline, CDR1 is SNHLY and CDR2 is FYNNEI. CDR3 loop: CASSEQVAFF. The CDR3 coding sequence is TGTGCCAGCAGTGAGCAGGTAGCTTTCTTT.

The chain links TRBV5-1 to TRBJ1-5, with D uncertain. Deletions cut 6 bases from V and 5 bases from J, with 27 bases between. CDR1 is SGHRS, CDR2 YFSETQ, per germline. The CDR3 totals 18 residues. DNA of the CDR3: TGCGCCAGCACACGACGCGGGGTTGATCCGAAGCCCCATCAGCCCCAGCATTTT. This codes for CASTRRGVDPKPHQPQHF. The variable domain in full, completed from reference TRBV5-1 and TRBJ1-5, reads KAGVTQTPRYLIKTRGQQVTLSCSPISGHRSVSWYQQTPGQGLQFLFEYFSETQRNKGNFPGRFSGRQFSNSRSEMNVSTLELGDSALYLCASTRRGVDPKPHQPQHFGDGTRLSIL.

V gene TRBV5-1 combines with J gene TRBJ2-2; D is ambiguous. The CDR3 is 15 amino acids. The V end lost 0 bases, the J end lost 4 bases, and 10 bases lay between the germline ends. The germline V gene encodes CDR1 SGHRS and CDR2 YFSETQ. The CDR3, as DNA: TGCGCCAGCAGCTTGGGCGGAAGATTCACCGGGGAGCTGTTTTTT. It yields the protein CASSLGGRFTGELFF.

The V gene is TRBV21-1, the J gene TRBJ2-7; TRBD2 is the table's D call, not checked against the DNA. TRBV21-1 is annotated as a pseudogene. This CDR3 has 16 residues. The CDR3: CASSTPLGGHPYEQYF. As DNA, the CDR3 is TGTGCCAGCAGCACTCCCCTCGGGGGTCATCCCTACGAGCAGTACTTC.

The chain is built from TRBV9 and TRBJ2-7; TRBD2 aligns across 11 bases. Per the germline V gene, CDR1 is SGDLS and CDR2 is YYNGEE. The CDR3 runs 14 residues. The ends lost 3 bases at V and 3 bases at J; junction bases unmatched: 2. The CDR3: CASSAGTSGYEQYF. CDR3 coding DNA: TGTGCCAGCAGCGCCGGGACTAGCGGCTACGAGCAGTACTTC.

In nucleotides, the CDR3 is TGTGCCAGCAGCTTACAGGGATATACCTCTGGAAACACCATATATTTT. Translated: CASSLQGYTSGNTIYF. The V call is TRBV11-1, the J call TRBJ1-3; tentative D call: TRBD1 (5 bases). The V gene's germline CDR1 is SGHAT and CDR2 FQDESV (reference sequence). The V end was cut by 2 bases, the J end by 0 bases, with 11 bases between. The CDR3 length is 16 residues.

The chain recombines TRBV29-1 with TRBJ2-3; possible D gene TRBD2, 5 bases. Per germline, CDR1 SQVTM and CDR2 ANQGSEA. The CDR3 loop spans 12 amino acids. V gave up 5 bases and J gave up 1 base, with 7 bases separating them. CDR3 DNA sequence: TGCAGCGTTCCGAGGGGCACAGATACGCAGTATTTT. Residues: CSVPRGTDTQYF.

The J gene is TRBJ2-7, the V gene TRBV5-1; 7 positions match TRBD1. This CDR3 is 15 amino acids long. After removal of 3 bases from V and 3 bases from J, the junction contained 9 bases not matched to a gene. Germline CDR1 SGHRS, CDR2 YFSETQ. For the CDR3, the DNA is TGCGCCAGCAGCTACATACCGGGACAGAACTACGAGCAGTACTTC. Its protein is CASSYIPGQNYEQYF.

The V gene is TRBV19, the J gene TRBJ2-1; the match to TRBD2 covers 12 bases. V lost 2 bases and J lost 0; bases outside the gene matches: 5. The CDR3 length is 18 residues. From germline, CDR1 is LNHDA and CDR2 SQIVND (reference sequence). The CDR3 loop is CASSITSGRRVSYNEQFF. DNA for the CDR3: TGTGCCAGTAGTATAACTAGCGGGAGGAGGGTCTCCTACAATGAGCAGTTCTTC.

The chain links TRBV9 to TRBJ1-6, with D unclear. Trimming cost V 2 bases and J 0 bases, with 6 bases left between them. The CDR3 runs 15 residues. The germline V gene has CDR1 SGDLS and CDR2 YYNGEE. CDR3 region: CASSVGSSYNSPLHF. DNA of the CDR3: TGTGCCAGCAGCGTGGGCAGCTCCTATAATTCACCCCTCCACTTT.

CDR3 region: CASSFGTSGTEQYF. The CDR3 nucleotides are TGTGCCAGCAGCTTCGGGACTAGCGGGACCGAGCAGTACTTC. V is TRBV5-4 and J is TRBJ2-7; 13 positions match TRBD2. V lost 2 bases, J lost 6 bases, and 2 bases stayed unmatched. This CDR3 contains 14 residues. Germline loops: CDR1 SGHNT, CDR2 YYREEE (reference sequence).

CDR3 sequence (DNA): TGCGCCAGCAGCTTGGGAGTAGCCCCCCACAATGAGCAGTTCTTC. This encodes CASSLGVAPHNEQFF. The V call is TRBV5-1, the J call TRBJ2-1; D remains ambiguous. CDR1 and CDR2 (germline): SGHRS, YFSETQ. V shed 0 bases and J shed 5 bases, with 12 bases lying between them. CDR3 length: 15 amino acids.

J is TRBJ2-5 and V is TRBV4-1; unclear D gene. Germline V gene lookup returns CDR1 MGHRA and CDR2 YSYEKL. Trimming took 1 base from V and 4 from J, leaving 7 bases between them. CDR3 length: 13 amino acids. The CDR3 is CASSQGPLETQYF. Here the CDR3 DNA reads TGCGCCAGCAGCCAAGGGCCCCTAGAGACCCAGTACTTC.

CDR3 in amino acids: CASSKRTGTSGVLKQYF. In DNA form, the CDR3 reads TGCGCCAGCAGCAAACGTACCGGGACTAGCGGGGTCTTGAAGCAGTACTTC. This chain links TRBV5-1 with TRBJ2-7; 13 bases fit TRBD2. The CDR3 spans 17 residues. J was trimmed by 8 bases and V by 4 bases; bases with no gene match: 15. Per germline, CDR1 SGHRS and CDR2 YFSETQ.

The chain uses TRBV27 and TRBJ2-1, with a tentative D call TRBD2 (6 bases). The CDR3 sequence is 17 residues long. Per germline, CDR1 MNHEY and CDR2 SMNVEV (reference sequence). Trimming left V 5 bases short and J 4 bases short, with 21 bases between. The chain's CDR3 is CASSKGLGTATYNEQFF. CDR3 sequence (DNA): TGTGCCAGCAGTAAGGGCCTAGGGACTGCCACATACAATGAGCAGTTCTTC.

This clone has only a few counts. This rearrangement joins TRBV6-6 to TRBJ2-1; 9 positions agree with TRBD2. Germline V gene data show CDR1 as MNHNY and CDR2 as SVGAGI (reference sequence). V trimming: 6 bases; J trimming: 15 bases; junction bases outside the gene matches: 9. CDR3 length: 12 amino acids. The CDR3 DNA reads TGTGCCAGCAGCCCCGGGACTAGCTCCCCGTTCTTC. Translating gives CASSPGTSSPFF.

This sequence joins TRBV7-9 and TRBJ2-3, with no clear D. The length of the CDR3 is 14 residues. Trimming shortened V by 2 bases and J by 0 bases, and 6 bases separated the two germline ends. Germline V lookup: CDR1 SEHNR, CDR2 FQNEAQ (reference sequence). CDR3 sequence: CASSLTISTDTQYF. CDR3 bases: TGTGCCAGCAGCTTAACTATTAGCACAGATACGCAGTATTTT. The variable domain in full, with the rest retrieved from reference TRBV7-9 and TRBJ2-3, is DTGVSQNPRHKITKRGQNVTFRCDPISEHNRLYWYRQTLGQGPEFLTYFQNEAQLEKSRLLSDRFSAERPKGSFSTLEIQRTEQGDSAMYLCASSLTISTDTQYFGPGTRLTVL.